This T cell receptor beta chain was obtained from a study of blood T cell repertoires in COVID-19. Sequencing was performed with immunoSEQ multiplex PCR; in TCRdb, only in-frame clones are kept and a portion is missing. The table lists 490,000 or so clones, approximately 87% of them singletons. The CDR3 covers 13 residues. Trimming took 5 bases from V and 7 from J, leaving 11 bases between them. Material for sequencing was PBMCs or T cells enriched from blood (not recorded which). This receptor was identified in a woman in her thirties or forties who had recovered from COVID-19. J is TRBJ2-2 and V is TRBV12-3 or TRBV12-4; the D is unclear. This CDR3 reads CASSPTSVGELFF. The CDR3 coding sequence is TGTGCCAGCAGTCCCACCTCGGTCGGGGAGCTGTTTTTT.